The clone carrying this T cell receptor (beta chain) came up a few times. As yet, its antigen is unknown. The data are from a study of T cell responses to AZD1222 COVID-19 vaccine. General study findings and limits: Donors skewed white British and female; clonal diversity was possibly underestimated. Regions 160-218 and 743-854 dominated among vaccine-associated CD4 TCRs spanning spike.

Method: immunoSEQ multiplex PCR; TCRdb's copy keeps in-frame clones and lacks some. The table has 95,000 to 130,000 clones, around 88% seen once; the top ten hold about a tenth. The receptor was isolated from an adult in good health. This material consisted of peripheral blood, taken on day 0 of AZD1222 vaccination.

CDR3 coding DNA: TGTGCCAGCAGCCCCCGACAGGGAGACACCGGGGAGCTGTTTTTT. This translates into CASSPRQGDTGELFF. This chain connects TRBV7-2 to TRBJ2-2, with 7 bases matching TRBD1. Germline V gene lookup returns CDR1 SGHTA and CDR2 FQGNSA. V shed 5 bases and J 3 bases; nucleotides not matched to a gene: 6. CDR3 length: 15 residues.